These 26 T cell receptor beta chains share one sample of origin, sequenced in a study of blood T cells in healthy people across ages. A J-beta primer mix and a sample-barcoded 5' primer were used in a second PCR of about 7 to 12 cycles. MiXCR, applied by TCRdb to the 5' RACE reads, yields one record per CDR3 protein. Of about 1,400,000 distinct CDR3 sequences listed, approximately 40% are singletons. Sequencing input: blood. The receptors were gathered from a woman aged 18-29 years in good health.

This clonotype occurred a few times. V usage is TRBV20-1 and J usage is TRBJ2-1, with D possibly matching TRBD1 (6 bases). CDR3 length equals 15 residues. Germline V gene sequence: CDR1 DFQATT, CDR2 SNEGSKA (reference sequence). Trimming pared 2 bases from V and 0 bases from J, leaving 11 bases between. The CDR3 DNA reads as TGCAGTGCTAGATCAGGGGCGGTCTCCTACAATGAGCAGTTCTTC. It encodes CSARSGAVSYNEQFF.

V usage is TRBV6-1 and J usage is TRBJ2-5; TRBD2 matches at 11 bases. The CDR3 is made up of 15 amino acids. Germline lookup yields CDR1 MNHNS and CDR2 SASEGT. Trimming removed 7 bases from V and 6 bases from J; junction bases left unmatched: 10. The CDR3 DNA reads TGTGCCAGCACTGCGGGACTAGCGGACTACCAGACCCAGTACTTC. It yields the protein CASTAGLADYQTQYF.

The gene calls are TRBV18 and TRBJ2-7; the D gene is possibly TRBD2 (5 bases). The J call is doubtful: the DNA matches TRBJ2-5 better. Looked up from germline, CDR1 is KGHSH and CDR2 is LQKENI. CDR3 size: 15 residues. The CDR3: CASSIREFTSETQYF. DNA of the CDR3: TGTGCCAGCTCAATTAGGGAGTTTACATCAGAGACCCAGTACTTC.

The chain is built from TRBV10-3 and TRBJ2-1; D gene unclear. With 7 bases removed from V and 3 bases from J, the gap between germline ends came to 16 bases. CDR3 size: 15 residues. In germline, CDR1 is ENHRY, CDR2 SYGVKD. The CDR3 is CAIMGSGPHYNEQFF. CDR3 DNA: TGTGCCATCATGGGATCAGGACCCCACTACAATGAGCAGTTCTTC.

The CDR3 is CASSFWGSDEQFF. For the CDR3, the DNA is TGTGCCAGCAGTTTCTGGGGGAGCGATGAGCAGTTCTTC. The chain couples TRBV12-3 or TRBV12-4 to TRBJ2-1; D is perhaps TRBD1 or TRBD2 (5 bases each). With 3 bases removed from V and 8 bases from J, the gap between germline ends came to 11 bases. This CDR3 contains 13 residues.

This clonotype was detected a few times. The J gene is TRBJ1-5, the V gene TRBV6-8, with D unresolved. The CDR3 extends over 10 amino acids. V gave up 10 bases and J gave up 3 bases, with 4 bases separating them. CDR1 is MNHGY and CDR2 is SAAAGT in the germline V gene. The CDR3 nucleotides read TGTGCCAACGACAATCAGCCCCAGCATTTT. It yields the protein CANDNQPQHF.

In its sample, this clonotype was seen a few times. The rearrangement joins TRBV2 to TRBJ2-2; D is tentatively TRBD1 or TRBD2 (5 bases each). The CDR3 consists of 15 residues. Germline V gene data show CDR1 as SNHLY and CDR2 as FYNNEI. Between the trimmed V and J ends, which lost 5 bases and 0 bases, there was a span of 10 bases. CDR3 in amino acids: CASSTGTSNTGELFF. The CDR3 DNA sequence: TGTGCCAGCAGTACCGGGACGTCGAACACCGGGGAGCTGTTTTTT.

The chain combines TRBV11-2 with TRBJ2-1, with D possibly TRBD2 on 6 matching bases. V was shortened by 4 bases and J by 10 bases, with 8 bases between the two germline ends. Germline CDR1 reads SGHAT; CDR2 reads FQNNGV. The CDR3 consists of 11 residues. The CDR3 DNA is TGTGCCAGCAGCTCCGGACTAGAGCAGTTCTTC. Translated, it gives CASSSGLEQFF.

This chain uses TRBV7-9 with TRBJ1-2; D is uncertain. The ends were cut back, 3 bases at V and 0 bases at J, with 14 bases in the middle. The CDR3 contains 16 residues. Germline-derived CDR1 and CDR2 are SEHNR and FQNEAQ (reference sequence). The CDR3 region is CASSLGSPYTNYGYTF. The CDR3 region has the DNA TGTGCCAGCAGCTTGGGTAGCCCCTATACTAACTATGGCTACACCTTC. Supplemented by reference TRBV7-9 and TRBJ1-2, the full variable domain reads DTGVSQNPRHKITKRGQNVTFRCDPISEHNRLYWYRQTLGQGPEFLTYFQNEAQLEKSRLLSDRFSAERPKGSFSTLEIQRTEQGDSAMYLCASSLGSPYTNYGYTFGSGTRLTVV.

The V call is TRBV2, the J call TRBJ1-1; D ambiguous. The germline V gene encodes CDR1 SNHLY and CDR2 FYNNEI. This CDR3 is built from 14 residues. Trimming stripped 1 base from V and 0 bases from J, with 6 bases between. The CDR3 sequence: CASSEDLMNTEAFF. The CDR3 DNA is TGTGCCAGCAGTGAAGACCTCATGAACACTGAAGCTTTCTTT. The variable domain in full, completed from reference TRBV2 and TRBJ1-1, reads EPEVTQTPSHQVTQMGQEVILRCVPISNHLYFYWYRQILGQKVEFLVSFYNNEISEKSEIFDDQFSVERPDGSNFTLKIRSTKLEDSAMYFCASSEDLMNTEAFFGQGTRLTVV.

The chain combines TRBV12-3 or TRBV12-4 with TRBJ2-3; D unclear. Trimming cost V 2 bases and J 2 bases, with 5 bases left between them. This CDR3 region has 13 residues. The CDR3: CASSLPLTDTQYF. The CDR3 DNA follows: TGTGCCAGCAGTTTACCTCTCACAGATACGCAGTATTTT.

The V and J genes are TRBV18 and TRBJ2-1, with D perhaps assigned TRBD1 or TRBD2 (6 bases each). V was trimmed by 2 bases and J by 10 bases, leaving 18 bases between them. The germline V gene encodes CDR1 KGHSH and CDR2 LQKENI. CDR3 length: 15 residues. The chain's CDR3 is CASSPIEGGFGEQFF. The CDR3 region has the DNA TGTGCCAGCTCACCAATTGAGGGGGGATTCGGGGAGCAGTTCTTC.

This clonotype was counted between two and nine times. The genes are TRBV27 and TRBJ1-2; D unresolved. In germline, CDR1 is MNHEY, CDR2 SMNVEV (reference sequence). This CDR3 spans 13 amino acids. Deletions cut 4 bases from V and 8 bases from J, with 14 bases between. The CDR3: CASSYGGSRGYTF. CDR3 nucleotide sequence: TGTGCCAGCAGTTATGGAGGGAGCAGAGGCTACACCTTC.

This clonotype occurred a few times. The gene calls are TRBV9 and TRBJ2-3; TRBD2 matches at 7 bases. This CDR3 comprises 13 residues. CDR1 and CDR2 from the germline V gene are SGDLS and YYNGEE. V lost 7 bases to trimming and J lost 0 bases; unmatched junction nucleotides: 2. The DNA of the CDR3 is TGTGCCAGCGGGAGGGCTAGCACAGATACGCAGTATTTT. This gives the protein CASGRASTDTQYF.

This clonotype showed up just a few times. V is TRBV3-1 and J is TRBJ2-3; TRBD2 might be the D (6 bases). Germline-derived CDR1 and CDR2 are LGHDT and YNNKEL (reference sequence). V was shortened by 3 bases and J by 1 base, with 26 bases between the two germline ends. The CDR3 length is 20 residues. CDR3 nucleotide sequence: TGTGCCAGCAGCCATAGCTTTGGGGACTCCAGAAGGATGGGCACAGATACGCAGTATTTT. It yields the protein CASSHSFGDSRRMGTDTQYF.

This chain links TRBV20-1 with TRBJ2-5; the D gene is possibly TRBD1 (6 bases). Trimming removed 6 bases at V and 5 bases at J, with 16 bases between. The V gene's germline CDR1 is DFQATT and CDR2 SNEGSKA (reference sequence). The CDR3 is 13 amino acids. The CDR3 sequence is CSARKGGGETQYF. CDR3 DNA sequence: TGCAGTGCGAGAAAAGGGGGTGGGGAGACCCAGTACTTC.

CDR3 coding DNA: TGTGCCAGCAGCGTTGAGCGACACACCAATGAGCAGTACTTC. Translated, it gives CASSVERHTNEQYF. The chain is built from TRBV9 and TRBJ2-5; D remains ambiguous. V was trimmed by 2 bases and J by 11 bases, leaving 19 bases between them. The CDR3 runs 14 residues. In germline, CDR1 is SGDLS, CDR2 YYNGEE.

CDR3: CASRTQGSGGYTF. The DNA for the CDR3 is TGTGCCAGCAGGACCCAGGGTTCGGGTGGCTACACCTTC. The chain has TRBV12-3 or TRBV12-4 and TRBJ1-2; the D gene is possibly TRBD1 (5 bases). V gave up 6 bases and J gave up 7 bases, with 15 bases separating them. The CDR3 covers 13 residues.

The chain links TRBV6-1 to TRBJ2-7, with TRBD1 identical over 7 bases. The CDR3 sequence is 16 residues long. CDR1 and CDR2 (germline): MNHNS, SASEGT. V was pared by 2 bases and J by 0 bases, with 7 bases of the junction left unmatched. CDR3 in amino acids: CASSERMDRPSYEQYF. The CDR3, as DNA: TGTGCCAGCAGTGAAAGGATGGACAGGCCCTCCTACGAGCAGTACTTC.

The gene calls are TRBV9 and TRBJ2-2; possible D gene TRBD2, 5 bases. Germline loops: CDR1 SGDLS, CDR2 YYNGEE. This CDR3 is 15 amino acids long. The V gene lost 1 base and the J gene lost 3 bases, with 10 bases spanning the gap. DNA for the CDR3: TGTGCCAGCAGCGTAAAAGCGGCGTACACCGGGGAGCTGTTTTTT. This codes for CASSVKAAYTGELFF.

The V call is TRBV4-1, the J call TRBJ2-4, with 7 bases lining up with TRBD2. Trimming removed 0 bases from V and 13 bases from J; junction bases left unmatched: 9. The CDR3 loop spans 14 amino acids. Germline V lookup: CDR1 MGHRA, CDR2 YSYEKL. CDR3 DNA: TGCGCCAGCAGCCAAGAGGGGACTATAAATGAGCAGTACTTC. It is translated as CASSQEGTINEQYF.

This clonotype was seen only a few times. The genes are TRBV6-1 and TRBJ1-1, with D tentatively TRBD1 (6 bases). V shed 7 bases and J shed 0 bases, with 12 bases lying between them. The CDR3 runs 14 residues. Germline V gives CDR1 MNHNS, CDR2 SASEGT. In DNA form, the CDR3 reads TGTGCCAGCACTTCGGACAGTTTGAACACTGAAGCTTTCTTT. This translates into CASTSDSLNTEAFF.

The chain joins TRBV5-6 to TRBJ2-5; TRBD1 might be the D (6 bases). Germline CDR1 and CDR2: SGHDT and YYEEEE. V lost 1 base and J lost 2, with 12 bases in between. This CDR3 is built from 15 residues. The CDR3 spells CASSLLQGNQETQYF. For the CDR3, the DNA is TGTGCCAGCAGCTTGTTGCAGGGGAATCAAGAGACCCAGTACTTC. Full variable domain (outside the CDR3, taken from reference TRBV5-6 and TRBJ2-5): DAGVTQSPTHLIKTRGQQVTLRCSPKSGHDTVSWYQQALGQGPQFIFQYYEEEERQRGNFPDRFSGHQFPNYSSELNVNALLLGDSALYLCASSLLQGNQETQYFGPGTRLLVL.

This clonotype is a singleton in its sample. This chain connects TRBV27 to TRBJ2-7; maybe TRBD1 (5 bases). Trimming cost V 5 bases and J 2 bases, with 16 bases left between them. Germline CDR1 MNHEY, CDR2 SMNVEV (reference sequence). The CDR3 extends over 15 amino acids. Here the CDR3 reads CASSLPREGAYEQYF. CDR3 nucleotides: TGTGCCAGCAGTCTCCCCAGGGAAGGCGCCTACGAGCAGTACTTC.

The V call is TRBV10-1, the J call TRBJ2-1; no definite D call. V was pared by 2 bases and J by 4 bases, with 6 bases between. Per the germline V gene, CDR1 is WNHNN and CDR2 is SYGVQD (reference sequence). The CDR3 sequence is 13 residues long. CDR3 DNA sequence: TGCGCCAGCAGTGAGGCAGATTACAATGAGCAGTTCTTC. Translated: CASSEADYNEQFF.

In its sample, this clonotype was seen a few times. CDR3 coding DNA: TGTGCCAGCAGTTTTGACAGGGGCCCAGATACGCAGTATTTT. Translated: CASSFDRGPDTQYF. The chain combines TRBV27 with TRBJ2-3; 8 nucleotides match TRBD1. Losses at the gene ends were 3 bases for V and 4 bases for J; bases not matched to a gene: 3. Germline V lookup: CDR1 MNHEY, CDR2 SMNVEV (reference sequence). This CDR3 is built from 14 residues.